Below are 21 T cell receptor beta chains sequenced from a single sample in a study of cytomegalovirus exposure and HLA in healthy donors. PCR amplification relied on 60 Vbeta primers (plus 13 Jbeta primers). The method was immunoSEQ multiplex PCR; TCRdb's version includes in-frame clones alone and lacks a portion of them. The sample lists 87,000 or so clones, 55% to 75% occurring once. Sequences were obtained from PBMCs. Source of these receptors: a man aged 55 to 70 in good health and CMV-seronegative.

The chain recombines TRBV6-1 with TRBJ1-2, with TRBD1 matching over 8 bases. Germline values: CDR1 MNHNS, CDR2 SASEGT. V lost 7 bases to trimming and J lost 8 bases; unmatched junction nucleotides: 9. The CDR3 totals 13 residues. CDR3 coding DNA: TGTGCCAGCAAAGTTTCAGGGGGCGACGGCTACACCTTC. It is translated as CASKVSGGDGYTF.

In this sample, this clone turned up a few times. V usage is TRBV5-1 and J usage is TRBJ2-1; the D is unclear. The V gene lost 0 bases and the J gene lost 11 bases, with 9 bases spanning the gap. The CDR3 is 12 residues long. Germline CDR1 SGHRS, CDR2 YFSETQ. The CDR3 region is CASSLGLEKQFF. CDR3 nucleotides: TGCGCCAGCAGCTTGGGGCTGGAGAAGCAGTTCTTC. Full variable domain (rest looked up from reference TRBV5-1 and TRBJ2-1): KAGVTQTPRYLIKTRGQQVTLSCSPISGHRSVSWYQQTPGQGLQFLFEYFSETQRNKGNFPGRFSGRQFSNSRSEMNVSTLELGDSALYLCASSLGLEKQFFGPGTRLTVL.

Points on this clone: At one boundary the junction diverges from the germline segment, which might be a read error. The genes are TRBV7-9 and TRBJ2-7; TRBD2 agrees at 8 bases. The CDR3 length is 11 residues. Germline CDR1 SEHNR, CDR2 FQNEAQ (reference sequence). The CDR3 reads CSSSSGNEQYF. CDR3 nucleotide sequence: TGTTCCAGCAGTAGCGGGAACGAGCAGTACTTC.

The chain carries TRBV19 and TRBJ1-3; no firm D call. V lost 4 bases and J 0 bases, leaving 13 bases between the germline ends. This CDR3 is 16 amino acids long. The germline CDR1 and CDR2 sequences are LNHDA and SQIVND (reference sequence). Written as DNA, the CDR3 is TGTGCCAGTAGTACAAGGGAGGCCCACTCTGGAAACACCATATATTTT. It codes for CASSTREAHSGNTIYF.

This sequence joins TRBV11-2 and TRBJ2-5; 9 bases agree with TRBD2. Germline lookup yields CDR1 SGHAT and CDR2 FQNNGV. There are 17 residues in the CDR3. V dropped 5 bases and J dropped 1; count of bases not matched to a gene: 11. The CDR3 loop reads CASSRLAIAGAQETQYF. CDR3 nucleotides: TGTGCCAGCAGCCGATTGGCAATAGCGGGGGCCCAAGAGACCCAGTACTTC.

This chain connects TRBV7-9 to TRBJ2-1, with 7 bases that match TRBD2. Trimming at V came to 6 bases and at J to 8 bases, leaving 4 bases not matched to a gene. The CDR3 is made up of 12 amino acids. Germline V gene lookup returns CDR1 SEHNR and CDR2 FQNEAQ (reference sequence). The CDR3 spells CASRARGDEQFF. As DNA, the CDR3 is TGTGCCAGCAGGGCCCGGGGGGATGAGCAGTTCTTC.

V usage is TRBV6-5 and J usage is TRBJ1-1; D gene uncertain. With 8 bases removed from V and 4 bases from J, the gap between germline ends came to 11 bases. The CDR3 consists of 12 residues. Germline V CDR1 and CDR2: MNHEY, SVGAGI. CDR3 nucleotide sequence: TGTGCCAGCGGGCGGGGTGGCACTGAAGCTTTCTTT. It yields the protein CASGRGGTEAFF.

The J gene is TRBJ1-2, the V gene TRBV4-1; the D gene is possibly TRBD1 (5 bases). Trimming shortened V by 4 bases and J by 5 bases, and 17 bases separated the two germline ends. Germline CDR1 reads MGHRA; CDR2 reads YSYEKL. The CDR3 has 15 residues. CDR3 amino acids: CASSPRAGIAYGYTF. The CDR3 nucleotides read TGCGCCAGCAGCCCCAGGGCAGGAATCGCATATGGCTACACCTTC.

V usage is TRBV2 and J usage is TRBJ2-1; 11 positions agree with TRBD2. The germline gives CDR1 SNHLY, CDR2 FYNNEI. The junction had 8 bases not matched to a gene; V was cut back by 7 bases and J by 9 bases. The CDR3 is made up of 14 amino acids. The CDR3 sequence: CASKTSGSDPEQFF. CDR3 bases: TGTGCCAGCAAAACTAGCGGGAGCGACCCTGAGCAGTTCTTC.

This clone was counted a few times. V gene TRBV12-5 combines with J gene TRBJ1-1; 7 bases match TRBD1. This CDR3 comprises 14 residues. The germline gives CDR1 LGHNT, CDR2 FRNRAP. After removal of 7 bases from V and 0 bases from J, the junction contained 5 bases not matched to a gene. The CDR3 sequence: CASDAGQMNTEAFF. The CDR3 DNA sequence: TGTGCTAGTGATGCGGGACAGATGAACACTGAAGCTTTCTTT.

This chain uses TRBV9 with TRBJ1-2; 7 bases are shared with TRBD1. V dropped 3 bases and J dropped 8; count of bases not matched to a gene: 7. The CDR3 runs to 13 residues. Germline V gives CDR1 SGDLS, CDR2 YYNGEE. The CDR3 DNA is TGTGCCAGCAGCGCAGACAGGGTTCGAGGCTACACCTTC. The encoded protein is CASSADRVRGYTF.

This chain connects TRBV6-5 to TRBJ2-7, with TRBD2 identical over 11 bases. The V segment lost 6 bases and the J segment 3 bases; nucleotides outside the gene matches: 7. The germline CDR1 and CDR2 sequences are MNHEY and SVGAGI. The CDR3 extends over 15 amino acids. This chain's CDR3 is CASRRTTSGGYEQYF. CDR3 nucleotide sequence: TGTGCCAGCAGGCGGACCACTAGCGGGGGCTACGAGCAGTACTTC.

This rearrangement joins TRBV6-5 to TRBJ2-7, with 9 nucleotides matching TRBD1. This CDR3 is 14 amino acids long. Germline loops: CDR1 MNHEY, CDR2 SVGAGI. The V and J ends lost 7 bases and 3 bases, in that order; junction bases with no gene match: 7. The CDR3 DNA follows: TGTGCCAGCATGAGGACAGGGGAGAGCTACGAGCAGTACTTC. Translation: CASMRTGESYEQYF.

The rearrangement links TRBV5-1 to TRBJ2-2; D is perhaps TRBD2 (6 bases). The CDR3 is made up of 16 amino acids. V was shortened by 5 bases and J by 7 bases, with 21 bases between the two germline ends. Germline V gene lookup returns CDR1 SGHRS and CDR2 YFSETQ. The CDR3 loop reads CASRPPGARTYGELFF. DNA of the CDR3: TGCGCCAGCAGACCTCCGGGAGCCAGAACCTACGGGGAGCTGTTTTTT.

On this clone: This CDR3 fails to terminate in the conserved phenylalanine or tryptophan, so it likely reflects a read error. The rearrangement uses TRBV7-2 and TRBJ1-1; a weak D match, TRBD1 (6 bases). V was clipped by 4 bases and J by 6 bases, with 18 bases between them. Germline V gives CDR1 SGHTA, CDR2 FQGNSA. The CDR3 is 15 amino acids. The CDR3 DNA sequence: TGTGCCAGCAGCTCTAGATGGGGGCATAACGCTGAAGCTTTCCTT. Translated, it gives CASSSRWGHNAEAFL.

This chain uses TRBV14 with TRBJ1-2; the D gene is possibly TRBD1 (5 bases). The CDR3 loop spans 17 amino acids. V was trimmed by 0 bases and J by 9 bases, leaving 23 bases between them. Germline lookup yields CDR1 SGHDN and CDR2 FVKESK. The CDR3 loop reads CASSQEFKGLRTPSYTF. In DNA form, the CDR3 reads TGTGCCAGCAGCCAAGAATTTAAGGGGCTCCGAACCCCGAGCTACACCTTC.

The chain links TRBV28 to TRBJ1-4; no firm D call. Germline-derived CDR1 and CDR2 are MDHEN and SYDVKM. This CDR3 region has 11 residues. V was trimmed by 7 bases and J by 8 bases, leaving 8 bases between them. The CDR3 region has the DNA TGTGCCAGCAATGAAGAGGAAAAACTGTTTTTT. It codes for CASNEEEKLFF.

The J gene is TRBJ1-2, the V gene TRBV19, with 8 positions matching TRBD1. Germline lookup yields CDR1 LNHDA and CDR2 SQIVND (reference sequence). Trimming at V came to 0 bases and at J to 5 bases, leaving 5 bases not matched to a gene. CDR3 length: 15 amino acids. CDR3 nucleotide sequence: TGTGCCAGTAGTATAGATGGGACAGGAGGTTATGGCTACACCTTC. It yields the protein CASSIDGTGGYGYTF.

There are a few counts of this clone. The chain uses TRBV6-4 and TRBJ2-1, with 9 bases matching TRBD2. V shed 6 bases, J shed 6 bases, and the junction held 9 bases outside the gene matches. This CDR3 is built from 15 residues. From germline, CDR1 is MRHNA and CDR2 SNTAGT. In DNA form, the CDR3 reads TGTGCCAGCAGCCCAGAGGCGGGAGGGCGCAATGAGCAGTTCTTC. Translating it yields CASSPEAGGRNEQFF.

The chain carries TRBV2 and TRBJ1-2; TRBD1 is a possible D gene (6 bases). Germline lookup yields CDR1 SNHLY and CDR2 FYNNEI. The V end lost 4 bases, the J end lost 0 bases, and 6 bases lay between the germline ends. The CDR3 sequence is 13 residues long. CDR3 sequence: CASSGTANYGYTF. The CDR3 bases are TGTGCCAGCAGTGGGACAGCTAACTATGGCTACACCTTC.

In DNA form, the CDR3 reads TGTGCCACCAGTTCCATAGGGGACACGAACACTGAAGCTTTCTTT. Protein sequence: CATSSIGDTNTEAFF. The chain employs TRBV19 and TRBJ1-1, with D maybe TRBD1 (6 bases). Germline-derived CDR1 and CDR2 are LNHDA and SQIVND (reference sequence). Trimming removed 10 bases at V and 1 base at J, with 19 bases between. The CDR3 loop spans 15 amino acids.